These 30 T cell receptor beta chains were all obtained from the same sample, sequenced in a study of cytotoxic CD8 clonotypes in ibrutinib-treated CLL. TCRdb's table, derived via immunoSEQ multiplex PCR, lists solely in-frame clones and lacks some. The sample contains approximately 170,000 clones, around nine tenths of which appear only once. Specimen: PBMCs, collected at disease progression, from a patient treated with ibrutinib. The receptors stem from a human donor with chronic lymphocytic leukemia.

Worth noting for this clone: One end of the junction fails to match germline, which may point to a read error. The gene calls are TRBV27 and TRBJ2-7, with 7 bases fitting TRBD1. CDR3 size: 14 residues. Germline V gene sequence: CDR1 MNHEY, CDR2 SMNVEV (reference sequence). The CDR3 region is CASSYNRGFLQPVF. The CDR3 DNA sequence: TGTGCCAGCAGTTATAACAGGGGCTTTCTACAACCGGTTTTC.

V gene TRBV4-2 combines with J gene TRBJ2-6, with a weak D call TRBD2 (6 bases). CDR3 length: 16 amino acids. CDR1 LGHNA and CDR2 YNFKEQ come from the germline V gene. V was trimmed by 0 bases and J by 4 bases, leaving 10 bases between them. The CDR3 bases are TGTGCCAGCAGCCAAGAGGGGGGAGGCGGGGCCAACGTCCTGACTTTC. Translated: CASSQEGGGGANVLTF.

In its sample, this clone was seen once. V usage is TRBV30 and J usage is TRBJ2-7; 10 positions agree with TRBD1. The V and J ends lost 1 base and 4 bases, in that order; junction bases with no gene match: 4. The CDR3 totals 14 residues. The V gene's germline CDR1 is GTSNPN and CDR2 SVGIG (reference sequence). CDR3 protein: CAWSAGTGVYEQYF. CDR3 DNA sequence: TGTGCCTGGAGTGCCGGGACAGGGGTTTACGAGCAGTACTTC.

V and J are TRBV6-5 and TRBJ1-1, with 8 positions matching TRBD1. Germline trimming cut 5 bases from V and 4 bases from J; bases unmatched to any gene: 6. CDR1 is MNHEY and CDR2 is SVGAGI in the germline V gene. The CDR3 totals 14 residues. The CDR3 DNA is TGTGCCAGCAGTAATCCAGGGGGCGTCACTGAAGCTTTCTTT. Translation: CASSNPGGVTEAFF.

The V gene is TRBV19, the J gene TRBJ2-3, with TRBD2 as a possible D gene (5 bases). V gave up 3 bases and J gave up 4 bases, with 14 bases separating them. Germline values: CDR1 LNHDA, CDR2 SQIVND (reference sequence). There are 15 residues in the CDR3. The CDR3 nucleotides read TGTGCCAGTAGTATGACTAAATGGGAAGCAGATACGCAGTATTTT. Its protein product is CASSMTKWEADTQYF.

This clone was picked up a small number of times. The V gene is TRBV19, the J gene TRBJ1-2; D not resolved. This CDR3 contains 12 residues. Germline CDR1 is LNHDA and CDR2 is SQIVND (reference sequence). The V gene lost 7 bases and the J gene lost 4 bases, with 10 bases spanning the gap. CDR3 bases: TGTGCCAGTATCGGTGGATTCTATGGCTACACCTTC. It translates to CASIGGFYGYTF.

V and J are TRBV27 and TRBJ2-1; 9 nucleotides agree with TRBD1. Per germline, CDR1 MNHEY and CDR2 SMNVEV (reference sequence). The CDR3 totals 16 residues. Losses at the gene ends were 6 bases for V and 7 bases for J; bases not matched to a gene: 13. The CDR3 DNA follows: TGTGCCAGCAGGGGGGGGGACAGGGTGACCGAAAATGAGCAGTTCTTC. Its translation is CASRGGDRVTENEQFF.

The V gene is TRBV29-1, the J gene TRBJ1-1, with 7 bases identical to TRBD1. CDR1 SQVTM and CDR2 ANQGSEA come from the germline V gene. The CDR3 consists of 14 residues. V lost 6 bases, J lost 4 bases, and 11 bases stayed unmatched. The CDR3 reads CSVTVGGRATEAFF. The CDR3, as DNA: TGCAGCGTGACAGTAGGGGGCCGGGCCACTGAAGCTTTCTTT. The variable domain in full, completed from reference TRBV29-1 and TRBJ1-1, reads SAVISQKPSRDICQRGTSLTIQCQVDSQVTMMFWYRQQPGQSLTLIATANQGSEATYESGFVIDKFPISRPNLTFSTLTVSNMSPEDSSIYLCSVTVGGRATEAFFGQGTRLTVV.

The V gene is TRBV5-1, the J gene TRBJ2-7; D is uncertain. The CDR3 has 12 residues. V lost 0 bases to trimming and J lost 3 bases, with 4 bases between them. Germline CDR1 SGHRS, CDR2 YFSETQ. The CDR3 nucleotides are TGCGCCAGCAGCTTGGGGGGCTACGAGCAGTACTTC. Residues: CASSLGGYEQYF.

The rearrangement links TRBV4-3 to TRBJ2-7, with 8 bases matching TRBD2. Germline lookup yields CDR1 LGHNA and CDR2 YSLEER. The CDR3 loop spans 15 amino acids. With 0 bases clipped from V and 3 bases from J, the junction kept 4 bases outside the gene matches. The CDR3 reads CASSQDQSGSYEQYF. The CDR3 nucleotides read TGCGCCAGCAGCCAAGATCAAAGCGGGAGCTACGAGCAGTACTTC.

The V gene is TRBV7-6, the J gene TRBJ2-5; 8 bases match TRBD1. The V gene end was trimmed by 1 base and the J gene end by 6 bases; junction bases not matched to a gene: 13. Germline loops: CDR1 SGHVS, CDR2 FNYEAQ. This CDR3 contains 17 residues. The CDR3 region is CASSLDVVGRTGQTQYF. The CDR3 DNA is TGTGCCAGCAGCTTAGATGTTGTGGGGAGGACAGGGCAGACCCAGTACTTC.

The chain links TRBV19 to TRBJ1-4; D is ambiguous. The CDR3 has 12 residues. Germline values: CDR1 LNHDA, CDR2 SQIVND (reference sequence). V lost 7 bases and J lost 2, with 5 bases in between. The CDR3 DNA is TGTGCCAGTAAATTGACTAATGAAAAACTGTTTTTT. Its protein is CASKLTNEKLFF.

The gene calls are TRBV6-5 and TRBJ2-1, with unresolved D. The V end was cut by 0 bases, the J end by 7 bases, with 13 bases between. The CDR3 is 15 residues long. The germline V gene has CDR1 MNHEY and CDR2 SVGAGI. The CDR3 loop reads CASSYSIPQGNEQFF. In nucleotides, the CDR3 is TGTGCCAGCAGTTACTCGATACCCCAAGGGAATGAGCAGTTCTTC.

The chain uses TRBV19 and TRBJ2-2; perhaps TRBD2 as D (5 bases). CDR3 length: 16 amino acids. V lost 0 bases and J lost 2, with 10 bases in between. The germline CDR1 and CDR2 sequences are LNHDA and SQIVND (reference sequence). CDR3 region: CASSIDLAGNTGELFF. DNA for the CDR3: TGTGCCAGTAGTATAGATTTGGCGGGTAACACCGGGGAGCTGTTTTTT.

V gene TRBV27 combines with J gene TRBJ2-7; possibly TRBD2 for D (6 bases). V lost 7 bases and J lost 0, with 13 bases in between. The germline CDR1 and CDR2 sequences are MNHEY and SMNVEV (reference sequence). The CDR3 extends over 14 amino acids. The CDR3 loop is CASNIAVGSYEQYF. The CDR3 DNA sequence: TGTGCCAGCAACATAGCGGTCGGCTCCTACGAGCAGTACTTC.

This rearrangement joins TRBV28 to TRBJ2-7; 7 nucleotides line up with TRBD1. V gave up 7 bases and J gave up 2 bases; unmatched junction bases: 5. Germline CDR1 MDHEN, CDR2 SYDVKM. CDR3 size: 13 residues. DNA of the CDR3: TGTGCCAGCAACCGGGACAGCGCCTACGAGCAGTACTTC. It codes for CASNRDSAYEQYF.

CDR3 loop: CASSREASGTSDTQYF. The CDR3 bases are TGTGCCAGCAGCAGAGAAGCTAGCGGGACCTCAGATACGCAGTATTTT. The chain recombines TRBV11-2 with TRBJ2-3; 9 bases align to TRBD2. The CDR3 is made up of 16 amino acids. Germline loops: CDR1 SGHAT, CDR2 FQNNGV. The J segment lost 4 bases and the V segment lost 5 bases, leaving 10 bases of the junction unmatched.

V is TRBV29-1 and J is TRBJ2-1; 10 bases map to TRBD1. V lost 2 bases to trimming and J lost 2 bases; unmatched junction nucleotides: 6. This CDR3 has 16 residues. Germline-derived CDR1 and CDR2 are SQVTM and ANQGSEA. The CDR3 spells CSVETTDRGAYNEQFF. CDR3 nucleotide sequence: TGCAGCGTTGAAACCACGGACAGGGGGGCCTACAATGAGCAGTTCTTC.

The CDR3 DNA reads as TGTGCCAGTATCCTAAAGGCAGGGAGAACCCAGTACTTC. It is translated as CASILKAGRTQYF. The chain has TRBV6-1 and TRBJ2-5; D is tentatively TRBD1 or TRBD2 (5 bases each). The CDR3 totals 13 residues. Trimming removed 9 bases from V and 8 bases from J, with 19 bases in between. CDR1 MNHNS and CDR2 SASEGT come from the germline V gene.

This clone was recorded a few times. V usage is TRBV5-1 and J usage is TRBJ1-1; no definite D call. The CDR3 consists of 14 residues. V gave up 4 bases and J gave up 7 bases, with 17 bases separating them. Germline CDR1 SGHRS, CDR2 YFSETQ. Here the CDR3 reads CASSRDLGMGEAFF. The CDR3 DNA is TGCGCCAGCAGCAGGGATCTAGGGATGGGTGAAGCTTTCTTT.

The chain is built from TRBV6-6 and TRBJ1-2, with a tentative D call TRBD1 (6 bases). The V gene's germline CDR1 is MNHNY and CDR2 SVGAGI (reference sequence). This CDR3 has 14 residues. V shed 2 bases and J shed 8 bases, with 15 bases lying between them. CDR3 DNA sequence: TGTGCCAGCAGTTACAACAGGGTTGAATCCGGCTACACCTTC. Translating gives CASSYNRVESGYTF.

This clone was observed once. The CDR3 region has the DNA TGTGCCACCAGCAGAGAGCGGGCGGGGTCCTACGAGCAGTACTTC. Protein: CATSRERAGSYEQYF. This chain joins TRBV15 and TRBJ2-7; TRBD2 might be the D (6 bases). V lost 0 bases and J lost 1, with 10 bases in between. The length of the CDR3 is 15 residues. CDR1 LNHNV and CDR2 YYDKDF come from the germline V gene (reference sequence).

The gene calls are TRBV6-5 and TRBJ2-7; possible D gene TRBD2, 6 bases. The V and J ends lost 2 bases and 3 bases respectively, with 14 bases between them. Germline assignment: CDR1 MNHEY and CDR2 SVGAGI. This CDR3 is built from 15 residues. CDR3 residues: CASSYAGSGHYEQYF. The CDR3, as DNA: TGTGCCAGCAGTTACGCGGGGAGCGGACACTACGAGCAGTACTTC.

The gene calls are TRBV7-9 and TRBJ2-7, with D uncertain. The CDR3 is 11 amino acids. Germline CDR1 SEHNR, CDR2 FQNEAQ (reference sequence). The germline V and J ends were trimmed by 5 bases and 5 bases, with 7 bases remaining between them. The CDR3 DNA is TGTGCCAGCAGCGACTGGGACGAGCAGTACTTC. Its protein product is CASSDWDEQYF.

V is TRBV14 and J is TRBJ2-7, with no clear D. The V gene's germline CDR1 is SGHDN and CDR2 FVKESK. The CDR3 extends over 13 amino acids. V lost 5 bases, J lost 2 bases, and 10 bases lay in between. CDR3 sequence: CASSKYSPYEQYF. CDR3 nucleotides: TGTGCCAGCAGCAAGTACAGTCCCTACGAGCAGTACTTC.

This clone was detected only once. The J gene is TRBJ2-2, the V gene TRBV11-2, with TRBD1 matching over 7 bases. Germline V gives CDR1 SGHAT, CDR2 FQNNGV. Trimming took 3 bases from V and 5 from J; bases not matched to a gene: 6. The CDR3 spans 15 residues. Here the CDR3 DNA reads TGTGCCAGCAGCTTGAACAGGGGCGGAACCGGGGAGCTGTTTTTT. This encodes CASSLNRGGTGELFF.

This rearrangement joins TRBV11-2 to TRBJ2-3, with D hard to call. Trimming took 2 bases from V and 2 from J, leaving 2 bases between them. The CDR3 contains 12 residues. Per germline, CDR1 SGHAT and CDR2 FQNNGV. In nucleotides, the CDR3 is TGTGCCAGCAGCTTATCCACAGATACGCAGTATTTT. Its protein product is CASSLSTDTQYF.

This sequence joins TRBV14 and TRBJ1-5; TRBD1 agrees at 7 bases. This CDR3 spans 19 amino acids. V lost 8 bases, J lost 6 bases, and 25 bases stayed unmatched. Looked up from germline, CDR1 is SGHDN and CDR2 is FVKESK. The CDR3 spells CASEETSTKTGNPSQPQHF. CDR3 coding DNA: TGTGCCAGCGAGGAAACTTCAACGAAGACAGGGAACCCCAGTCAGCCCCAGCATTTT.

V gene TRBV28 combines with J gene TRBJ2-7; D may be TRBD2 (5 bases). Germline assignment: CDR1 MDHEN and CDR2 SYDVKM. The CDR3 spans 11 residues. Deletions cut 3 bases from V and 8 bases from J, with 8 bases between. The CDR3 sequence: CASSLGRQQYF. Written as DNA, the CDR3 is TGTGCCAGCAGTTTGGGGAGACAGCAGTACTTC.

J is TRBJ2-5 and V is TRBV6-6; D gene unclear. V gave up 7 bases and J gave up 2 bases, with 11 bases separating them. This CDR3 has 13 amino acids. Germline CDR1 MNHNY, CDR2 SVGAGI (reference sequence). As DNA, the CDR3 is TGTGCCAGCATGAGGAGTGCGCAAGAGACCCAGTACTTC. This sequence encodes CASMRSAQETQYF.